A single sample gave rise to the 8 T cell receptor beta chains below, sequenced in a study of cytomegalovirus exposure and HLA in healthy donors. Primers included in the PCR were 60 Vbeta and 13 Jbeta primers. Using immunoSEQ multiplex PCR, the repertoire was profiled, and TCRdb retains in-frame clones only, with some absent. The data contain some 110,000 clones, about 70% of them singletons. The sequencing input was PBMCs. The receptors shown here come from a young woman in good health and CMV-seronegative.

The chain carries TRBV30 and TRBJ1-1; a possible D gene is TRBD1 (6 bases). Germline assignment: CDR1 GTSNPN and CDR2 SVGIG (reference sequence). The CDR3 sequence is 14 residues long. Trimming stripped 5 bases from V and 1 base from J, with 14 bases between. The CDR3 loop is CAWGGREGNTEAFF. The CDR3 DNA is TGTGCCTGGGGGGGCAGGGAGGGGAACACTGAAGCTTTCTTT.

The chain links TRBV18 to TRBJ1-2; the D gene is possibly TRBD1 (5 bases). There are 15 residues in the CDR3. Per the germline V gene, CDR1 is KGHSH and CDR2 is LQKENI. Trimming took off 2 bases at V and 5 bases at J, with 15 bases between the two ends. The CDR3 loop is CASSPNSGGWYGYTF. The CDR3 DNA follows: TGTGCCAGCTCACCAAATTCGGGGGGATGGTATGGCTACACCTTC. Complete variable domain (other parts from reference TRBV18 and TRBJ1-2): NAGVMQNPRHLVRRRGQEARLRCSPMKGHSHVYWYRQLPEEGLKFMVYLQKENIIDESGMPKERFSAEFPKEGPSILRIQQVVRGDSAAYFCASSPNSGGWYGYTFGSGTRLTVV.

The CDR3 loop is CSVAPRDRDGYTF. The CDR3 DNA is TGCAGCGTTGCGCCCCGGGACAGAGATGGCTACACCTTC. The chain has TRBV29-1 and TRBJ1-2; TRBD1 matches at 7 bases. J was trimmed by 6 bases and V by 4 bases; bases with no gene match: 8. Germline V gene sequence: CDR1 SQVTM, CDR2 ANQGSEA. This CDR3 is 13 amino acids long.

The chain joins TRBV5-6 to TRBJ1-5; D remains unclear. V was clipped by 2 bases and J by 4 bases, with 7 bases between them. The CDR3 covers 13 residues. Germline V gene data show CDR1 as SGHDT and CDR2 as YYEEEE. The CDR3: CASSLRRNQPQHF. CDR3 nucleotides: TGTGCCAGCAGCTTACGCAGAAATCAGCCCCAGCATTTT.

In this sample, this clone turned up once. The gene calls are TRBV2 and TRBJ1-2; 10 bases match TRBD1. Per germline, CDR1 SNHLY and CDR2 FYNNEI. V trimming: 2 bases; J trimming: 5 bases; junction bases outside the gene matches: 2. There are 14 residues in the CDR3. The chain's CDR3 is CASSEQGQGYGYTF. CDR3 in DNA: TGTGCCAGCAGTGAACAGGGACAGGGGTATGGCTACACCTTC.

About this clone: This sample includes further DNA sequences coding for the same CDR3. The chain links TRBV5-1 to TRBJ1-1, with 7 nucleotides matching TRBD1. Germline values: CDR1 SGHRS, CDR2 YFSETQ. The CDR3 length is 13 residues. With V trimmed by 0 bases and J by 7 bases, 3 bases remained unmatched. In DNA, the CDR3 is TGCGCCAGCAGCTTGGAAGGGGGCGGTGAAGCTTTCTTT. This encodes CASSLEGGGEAFF.

The rearrangement joins TRBV6-4 to TRBJ1-1; tentatively, D is TRBD1 (6 bases). Trimming left V 0 bases short and J 5 bases short, with 16 bases between. Germline-derived CDR1 and CDR2 are MRHNA and SNTAGT. The CDR3 totals 16 residues. The CDR3 sequence is CASSDSKAGDMTEAFF. As DNA, the CDR3 is TGTGCCAGCAGTGACTCGAAGGCAGGGGATATGACTGAAGCTTTCTTT.

The rearrangement links TRBV19 to TRBJ1-1; D ambiguous. Per the germline V gene, CDR1 is LNHDA and CDR2 is SQIVND (reference sequence). The V end lost 3 bases, the J end lost 2 bases, and 4 bases lay between the germline ends. The CDR3 has 12 amino acids. This CDR3 is CASSMANTEAFF. The CDR3 DNA reads TGTGCCAGTAGTATGGCCAACACTGAAGCTTTCTTT.